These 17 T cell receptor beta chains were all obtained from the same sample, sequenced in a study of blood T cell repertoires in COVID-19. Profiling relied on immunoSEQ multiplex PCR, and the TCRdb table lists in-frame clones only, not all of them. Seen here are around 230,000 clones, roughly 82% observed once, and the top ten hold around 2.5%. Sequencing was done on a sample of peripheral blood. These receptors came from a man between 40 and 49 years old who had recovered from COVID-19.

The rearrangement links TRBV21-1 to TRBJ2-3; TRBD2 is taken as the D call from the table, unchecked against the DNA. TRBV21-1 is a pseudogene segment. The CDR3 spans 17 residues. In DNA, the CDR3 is TGTGCCAGCAGGAATATGTATGGCGGGGGGGCCACAGATACGCAGTATTTT. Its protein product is CASRNMYGGGATDTQYF.

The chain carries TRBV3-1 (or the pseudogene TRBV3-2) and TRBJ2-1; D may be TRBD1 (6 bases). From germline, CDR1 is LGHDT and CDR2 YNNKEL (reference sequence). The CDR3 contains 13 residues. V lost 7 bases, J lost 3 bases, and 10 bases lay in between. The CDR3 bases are TGTGCCAGCATGGGGGCACTCTACAATGAGCAGTTCTTC. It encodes CASMGALYNEQFF.

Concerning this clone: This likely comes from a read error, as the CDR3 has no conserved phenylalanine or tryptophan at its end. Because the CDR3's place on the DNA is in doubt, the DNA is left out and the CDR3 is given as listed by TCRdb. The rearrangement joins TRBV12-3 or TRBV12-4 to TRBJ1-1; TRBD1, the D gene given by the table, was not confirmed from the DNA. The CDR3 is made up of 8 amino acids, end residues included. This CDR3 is CASSGQGG.

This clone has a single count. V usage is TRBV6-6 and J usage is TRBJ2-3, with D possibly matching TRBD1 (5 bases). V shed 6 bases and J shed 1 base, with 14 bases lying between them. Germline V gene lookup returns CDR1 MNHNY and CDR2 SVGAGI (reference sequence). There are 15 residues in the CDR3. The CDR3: CASSAGNMGTDTQYF. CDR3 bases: TGTGCCAGCAGCGCAGGGAATATGGGCACAGATACGCAGTATTTT.

The CDR3 DNA is TGTGCCAGCAGTTTCTTGCGGGATGAGCAGTTCTTC. It translates to CASSFLRDEQFF. The chain has TRBV12-3 or TRBV12-4 and TRBJ2-1; D is perhaps TRBD2 (5 bases). V lost 3 bases and J lost 8, with 8 bases in between. The CDR3 length is 12 residues.

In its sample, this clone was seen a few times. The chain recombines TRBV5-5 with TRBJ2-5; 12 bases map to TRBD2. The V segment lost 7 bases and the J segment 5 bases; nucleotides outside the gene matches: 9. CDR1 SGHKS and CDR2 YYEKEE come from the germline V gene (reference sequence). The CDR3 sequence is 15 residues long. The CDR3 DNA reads TGTGCCAGCCAGAGACTAGCGGGAGTGCGTGAGACCCAGTACTTC. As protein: CASQRLAGVRETQYF.

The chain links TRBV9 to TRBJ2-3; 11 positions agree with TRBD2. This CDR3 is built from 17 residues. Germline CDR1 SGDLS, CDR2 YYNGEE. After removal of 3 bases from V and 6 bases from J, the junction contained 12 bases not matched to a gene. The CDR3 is CASSAYETSGMEDTQYF. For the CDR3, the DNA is TGTGCCAGCAGCGCTTACGAGACTAGCGGGATGGAGGATACGCAGTATTTT.

As DNA, the CDR3 is TGTGCCAGCAGACCGGGACTAGGCGAAAGGGAGCAGTTCTTC. Translated, it gives CASRPGLGEREQFF. The genes are TRBV2 and TRBJ2-1; 8 bases fit TRBD2. Germline V gene sequence: CDR1 SNHLY, CDR2 FYNNEI. V was clipped by 6 bases and J by 10 bases; unmatched bases: 11. There are 14 residues in the CDR3.

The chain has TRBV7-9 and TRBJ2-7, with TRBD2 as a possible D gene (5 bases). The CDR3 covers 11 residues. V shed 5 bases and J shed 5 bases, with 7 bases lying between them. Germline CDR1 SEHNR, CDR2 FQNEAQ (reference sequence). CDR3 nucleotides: TGTGCCAGCAGCCCCGGGAACGAGCAGTACTTC. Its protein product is CASSPGNEQYF.

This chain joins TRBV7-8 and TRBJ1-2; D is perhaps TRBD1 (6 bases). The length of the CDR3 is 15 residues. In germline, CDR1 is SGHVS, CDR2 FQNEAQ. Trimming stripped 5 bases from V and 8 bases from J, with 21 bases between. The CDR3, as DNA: TGTGCCAGCAGCCGCTTCCCAACAGGGATCGGAGGCTACACCTTC. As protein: CASSRFPTGIGGYTF.

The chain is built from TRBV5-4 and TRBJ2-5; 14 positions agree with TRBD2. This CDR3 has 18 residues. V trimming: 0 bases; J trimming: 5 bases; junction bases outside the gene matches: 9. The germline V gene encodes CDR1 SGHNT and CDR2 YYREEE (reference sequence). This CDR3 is CASSLAGTSGGHGETQYF. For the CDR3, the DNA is TGTGCCAGCAGCTTGGCTGGGACTAGCGGGGGCCATGGGGAGACCCAGTACTTC. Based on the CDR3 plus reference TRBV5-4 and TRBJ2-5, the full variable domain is ETGVTQSPTHLIKTRGQQVTLRCSSQSGHNTVSWYQQALGQGPQFIFQYYREEENGRGNFPPRFSGLQFPNYSSELNVNALELDDSALYLCASSLAGTSGGHGETQYFGPGTRLLVL.

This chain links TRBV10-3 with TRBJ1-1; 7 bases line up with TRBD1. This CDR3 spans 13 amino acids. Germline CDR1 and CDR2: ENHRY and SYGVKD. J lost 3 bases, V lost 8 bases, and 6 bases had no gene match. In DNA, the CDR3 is TGTGCCATCGCCGGGACAGCGGACACTGAAGCTTTCTTT. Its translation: CAIAGTADTEAFF.

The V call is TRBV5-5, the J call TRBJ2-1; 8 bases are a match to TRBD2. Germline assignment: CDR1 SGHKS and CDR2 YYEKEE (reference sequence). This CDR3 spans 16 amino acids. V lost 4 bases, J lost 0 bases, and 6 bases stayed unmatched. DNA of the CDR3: TGTGCCAGCAGCCCTCGGGGGGGGAGCTCCTACAATGAGCAGTTCTTC. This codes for CASSPRGGSSYNEQFF.

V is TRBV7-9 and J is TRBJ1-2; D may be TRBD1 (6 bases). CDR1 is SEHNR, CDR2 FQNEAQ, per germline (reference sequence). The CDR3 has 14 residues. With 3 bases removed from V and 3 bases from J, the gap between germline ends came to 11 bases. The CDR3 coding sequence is TGTGCCAGCAGCTTTCAGGGGTTGGACTATGGCTACACCTTC. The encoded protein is CASSFQGLDYGYTF.

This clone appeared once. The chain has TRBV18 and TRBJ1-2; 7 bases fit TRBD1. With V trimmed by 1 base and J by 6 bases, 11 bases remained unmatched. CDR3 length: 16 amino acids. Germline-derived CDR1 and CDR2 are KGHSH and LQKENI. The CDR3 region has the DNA TGTGCCAGCTCACCACGGACGAGGGGGCGTCTCAATGGCTACACCTTC. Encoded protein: CASSPRTRGRLNGYTF.

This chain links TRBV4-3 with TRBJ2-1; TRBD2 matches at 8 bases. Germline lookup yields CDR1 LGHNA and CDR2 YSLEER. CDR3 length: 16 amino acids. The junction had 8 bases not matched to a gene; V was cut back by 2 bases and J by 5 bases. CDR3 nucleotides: TGCGCCAGCAGCCAACTCACGGGGGGGCCTGACAATGAGCAGTTCTTC. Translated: CASSQLTGGPDNEQFF.

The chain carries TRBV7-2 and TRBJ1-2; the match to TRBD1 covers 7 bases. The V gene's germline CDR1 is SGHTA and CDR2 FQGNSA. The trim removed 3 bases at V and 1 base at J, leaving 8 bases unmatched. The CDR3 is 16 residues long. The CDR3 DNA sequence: TGTGCCAGCAGCTTTAGGGGACAGACGAATAACTATGGCTACACCTTC. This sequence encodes CASSFRGQTNNYGYTF.